What follows are 17 T cell receptor beta chains derived from one specimen sequenced in a study of cytomegalovirus exposure and HLA in healthy donors. PCR used 60 Vbeta primers and 13 Jbeta primers. TCRdb's copy holds only in-frame clones and misses some; the assay was immunoSEQ multiplex PCR. The table records 95,000 to 150,000 clones, approximately 80% of them present only once. Sample: PBMCs. The receptors were sampled from a man younger than 40 in good health and CMV-seropositive.

The V call is TRBV7-2, the J call TRBJ2-5; D unresolved. The length of the CDR3 is 14 residues. The germline V gene encodes CDR1 SGHTA and CDR2 FQGNSA. Between the trimmed V and J ends, which lost 5 bases and 5 bases, there was a span of 15 bases. In DNA, the CDR3 is TGTGCCAGCAGCGTTCAATCGGCGAGGGAGACCCAGTACTTC. Amino acid sequence: CASSVQSARETQYF.

A single count supports this clone. The chain is built from TRBV5-1 and TRBJ2-2; perhaps TRBD2 as D (6 bases). The ends were cut back, 0 bases at V and 5 bases at J, with 11 bases in the middle. The CDR3 loop spans 15 amino acids. CDR1 and CDR2 (germline): SGHRS, YFSETQ. In nucleotides, the CDR3 is TGCGCCAGCAGCTTGGACGGGGGTCTGACCGGGGAGCTGTTTTTT. Protein sequence: CASSLDGGLTGELFF. The full variable domain, rest sourced from reference TRBV5-1 and TRBJ2-2, is KAGVTQTPRYLIKTRGQQVTLSCSPISGHRSVSWYQQTPGQGLQFLFEYFSETQRNKGNFPGRFSGRQFSNSRSEMNVSTLELGDSALYLCASSLDGGLTGELFFGEGSRLTVL.

This clone has just one count. The chain joins TRBV6-4 to TRBJ1-3, with 11 positions matching TRBD1. The CDR3 consists of 17 residues. Germline assignment: CDR1 MRHNA and CDR2 SNTAGT. With 3 bases clipped from V and 4 bases from J, the junction kept 8 bases outside the gene matches. The CDR3 coding sequence is TGTGCCAGCAGTGAACCCTGGACAGGGGGCGTCGGAAACACCATATATTTT. It translates to CASSEPWTGGVGNTIYF.

The chain recombines TRBV10-2 with TRBJ1-6, with 9 positions matching TRBD1. Germline V gene lookup returns CDR1 WSHSY and CDR2 SAAADI. CDR3 length: 14 residues. V trimming: 6 bases; J trimming: 5 bases; junction bases outside the gene matches: 2. CDR3 protein: CASRTGGNNSPLHF. The CDR3 DNA is TGCGCCAGCAGGACAGGGGGGAATAATTCACCCCTCCACTTT.

The gene calls are TRBV28 and TRBJ2-1; D unresolved. V gave up 4 bases and J gave up 3 bases, with 19 bases separating them. CDR1 and CDR2 from the germline V gene are MDHEN and SYDVKM. The CDR3 runs 17 residues. The CDR3 coding sequence is TGTGCCAGCAGTTACCGGGTCCAACTTACTTACTACAATGAGCAGTTCTTC. Translation: CASSYRVQLTYYNEQFF.

This clone was seen more than once but under ten times. This sequence joins TRBV7-2 and TRBJ2-5; 12 bases agree with TRBD1. The V gene's germline CDR1 is SGHTA and CDR2 FQGNSA. The CDR3 covers 16 residues. Trimming cost V 5 bases and J 5 bases; bases outside gene matches: 9. CDR3 coding DNA: TGTGCCAGCAGCAATCAAGGGACAGGGGGCAGGGAGACCCAGTACTTC. Translating gives CASSNQGTGGRETQYF.

V and J are TRBV9 and TRBJ1-1, with TRBD1 identical over 8 bases. The trim removed 4 bases at V and 4 bases at J, leaving 9 bases unmatched. The CDR3 spans 15 residues. CDR1 SGDLS and CDR2 YYNGEE come from the germline V gene. CDR3 nucleotides: TGTGCCAGCAGCCAAAGTGGACAGGGTTTCACTGAAGCTTTCTTT. It is translated as CASSQSGQGFTEAFF.

This clone was observed a few times. The chain has TRBV5-6 and TRBJ1-1, with D possibly matching TRBD1 (5 bases). V lost 0 bases and J 4 bases, leaving 13 bases between the germline ends. Germline CDR1 and CDR2: SGHDT and YYEEEE. There are 15 residues in the CDR3. The DNA for the CDR3 is TGTGCCAGCAGCTTGGCCGTGTCGGGGGGCACTGAAGCTTTCTTT. Its translation: CASSLAVSGGTEAFF.

The chain combines TRBV10-2 with TRBJ1-5, with 8 bases aligning to TRBD1. The CDR3 contains 17 residues. Germline CDR1 reads WSHSY; CDR2 reads SAAADI. The J segment lost 4 bases and the V segment lost 4 bases, leaving 12 bases of the junction unmatched. CDR3 sequence (DNA): TGCGCCAGCAGTGTCGCGGGTGGGACAGGAGAAAATCAGCCCCAGCATTTT. This encodes CASSVAGGTGENQPQHF.

V gene TRBV29-1 combines with J gene TRBJ1-2; weak D call: TRBD1 (5 bases). With 2 bases removed from V and 3 bases from J, the gap between germline ends came to 10 bases. The germline gives CDR1 SQVTM, CDR2 ANQGSEA. The CDR3 is 13 residues long. DNA of the CDR3: TGCAGCGTTGAATTAACCAGGGACTATGGCTACACCTTC. Translated, it gives CSVELTRDYGYTF.

The chain combines TRBV30 with TRBJ1-1, with TRBD1 matching 7 bases. There are 13 residues in the CDR3. Germline assignment: CDR1 GTSNPN and CDR2 SVGIG (reference sequence). Trimming cost V 6 bases and J 0 bases; bases outside gene matches: 4. The CDR3 spells CACRDSMNTEAFF. DNA of the CDR3: TGTGCCTGCAGGGACAGCATGAACACTGAAGCTTTCTTT.

The chain carries TRBV12-5 and TRBJ2-6; no definite D call. Germline CDR1 LGHNT, CDR2 FRNRAP. V was clipped by 5 bases and J by 9 bases, with 8 bases between them. This CDR3 spans 12 amino acids. CDR3 sequence: CASGPPGNVLTF. The CDR3 nucleotides are TGTGCTAGTGGTCCCCCCGGCAACGTCCTGACTTTC.

The chain couples TRBV29-1 to TRBJ1-4; 7 positions agree with TRBD1. The CDR3 runs 14 residues. The junction had 7 bases not matched to a gene; V was cut back by 4 bases and J by 5 bases. CDR1 and CDR2 from the germline V gene are SQVTM and ANQGSEA. Here the CDR3 reads CSVGRGGGNEKLFF. The CDR3 DNA follows: TGCAGCGTTGGACGAGGGGGCGGGAATGAAAAACTGTTTTTT. Complete variable domain (other parts from reference TRBV29-1 and TRBJ1-4): SAVISQKPSRDICQRGTSLTIQCQVDSQVTMMFWYRQQPGQSLTLIATANQGSEATYESGFVIDKFPISRPNLTFSTLTVSNMSPEDSSIYLCSVGRGGGNEKLFFGSGTQLSVL.

This clone was detected only a few times. The chain employs TRBV7-6 and TRBJ2-5; tentatively, D is TRBD2 (7 bases). V was trimmed by 2 bases and J by 5 bases, leaving 15 bases between them. This CDR3 comprises 15 residues. Germline CDR1 is SGHVS and CDR2 is FNYEAQ. The CDR3 reads CASSLWAGAGETQYF. In DNA form, the CDR3 reads TGTGCCAGCAGCTTATGGGCGGGGGCAGGGGAGACCCAGTACTTC. The full variable domain, rest sourced from reference TRBV7-6 and TRBJ2-5, is GAGVSQSPRYKVTKRGQDVALRCDPISGHVSLYWYRQALGQGPEFLTYFNYEAQQDKSGLPNDRFSAERPEGSISTLTIQRTEQRDSAMYRCASSLWAGAGETQYFGPGTRLLVL.

About this clone itself: Other DNA sequences from this sample encode an identical CDR3 as well. This rearrangement joins TRBV9 to TRBJ1-4; 9 positions match TRBD1. Germline CDR1 and CDR2: SGDLS and YYNGEE. The CDR3 extends over 14 amino acids. J lost 8 bases, V lost 3 bases, and 5 bases had no gene match. The CDR3 nucleotides are TGTGCCAGCAGCGAGGGACAGGGTAAAGAAAAACTGTTTTTT. It specifies CASSEGQGKEKLFF. The variable domain in full, with the rest retrieved from reference TRBV9 and TRBJ1-4, is DSGVTQTPKHLITATGQRVTLRCSPRSGDLSVYWYQQSLDQGLQFLIQYYNGEERAKGNILERFSAQQFPDLHSELNLSSLELGDSALYFCASSEGQGKEKLFFGSGTQLSVL.

This clone was detected only a few times. Different DNA sequences within this sample yield the same CDR3. The rearrangement joins TRBV6-1 to TRBJ1-4, with D uncertain. Deletions cut 2 bases from V and 8 bases from J, with 6 bases between. Germline-derived CDR1 and CDR2 are MNHNS and SASEGT. The length of the CDR3 is 12 residues. The DNA of the CDR3 is TGTGCCAGCAGTGAACGCGGGGAAAAACTGTTTTTT. It specifies CASSERGEKLFF.

The V and J genes are TRBV9 and TRBJ1-5; D call uncertain. The CDR3 runs to 16 residues. Per the germline V gene, CDR1 is SGDLS and CDR2 is YYNGEE. V was pared by 0 bases and J by 1 base, with 11 bases between. The CDR3 loop is CASSVARAWSNQPQHF. The CDR3 nucleotides are TGTGCCAGCAGCGTAGCGAGGGCTTGGAGCAATCAGCCCCAGCATTTT.